This T cell receptor beta chain was recorded in a study of blood T cell repertoires in COVID-19. Study-level information: From the United States, Italy and Spain came samples of acute and convalescent COVID-19.

As processed by the authors: Using reference gene primer amplification, nucleated cell counts were estimated. TCRdb's table, derived via immunoSEQ multiplex PCR, lists solely in-frame clones and lacks some. V, J and clone size are those of that table, while D and trimming were read from the DNA. The table shows around 300,000 clones, with roughly 90% occurring only once. CDR3 size: 14 residues. Germline assignment: CDR1 MNHEY and CDR2 SMNVEV (reference sequence). The ends lost 6 bases at V and 4 bases at J; junction bases unmatched: 8. This TCR came from a woman aged 30 to 39 with COVID-19, enrolled during active disease. The rearrangement joins TRBV27 to TRBJ1-2; 7 bases align to TRBD1. Sequenced input: peripheral blood. CDR3 sequence: CASSRGQNLYGYTF. In nucleotides, the CDR3 is TGTGCCAGCAGCCGGGGACAGAACCTCTATGGCTACACCTTC.